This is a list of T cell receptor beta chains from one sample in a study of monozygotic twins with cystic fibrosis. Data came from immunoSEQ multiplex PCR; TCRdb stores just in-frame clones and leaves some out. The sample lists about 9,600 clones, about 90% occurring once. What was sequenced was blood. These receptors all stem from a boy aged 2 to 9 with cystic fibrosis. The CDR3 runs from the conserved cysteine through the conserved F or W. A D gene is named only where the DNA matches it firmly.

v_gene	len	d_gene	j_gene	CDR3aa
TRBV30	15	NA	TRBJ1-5	CAWSGNGDTHQPQHF
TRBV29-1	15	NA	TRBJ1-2	CSVEDRSGEAGGYTF
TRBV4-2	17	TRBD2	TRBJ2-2	CASSQEKLAGRTGELFF
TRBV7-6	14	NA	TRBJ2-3	CASRGSTSTDTQYF
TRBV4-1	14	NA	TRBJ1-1	CASSHASGIVEAFF
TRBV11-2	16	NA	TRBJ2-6	CASSFPWGSGANVLTF
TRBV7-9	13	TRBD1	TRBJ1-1	CASSQGQSTEAFF
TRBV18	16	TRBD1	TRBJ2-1	CASSPDLRDRYNEQFF
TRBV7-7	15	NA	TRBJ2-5	CASSLMGGKVETQYF
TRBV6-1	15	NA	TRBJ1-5	CASSEGLAGNQPQHF
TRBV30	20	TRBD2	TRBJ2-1	CAWDQTRTSGGTISYNEQFF